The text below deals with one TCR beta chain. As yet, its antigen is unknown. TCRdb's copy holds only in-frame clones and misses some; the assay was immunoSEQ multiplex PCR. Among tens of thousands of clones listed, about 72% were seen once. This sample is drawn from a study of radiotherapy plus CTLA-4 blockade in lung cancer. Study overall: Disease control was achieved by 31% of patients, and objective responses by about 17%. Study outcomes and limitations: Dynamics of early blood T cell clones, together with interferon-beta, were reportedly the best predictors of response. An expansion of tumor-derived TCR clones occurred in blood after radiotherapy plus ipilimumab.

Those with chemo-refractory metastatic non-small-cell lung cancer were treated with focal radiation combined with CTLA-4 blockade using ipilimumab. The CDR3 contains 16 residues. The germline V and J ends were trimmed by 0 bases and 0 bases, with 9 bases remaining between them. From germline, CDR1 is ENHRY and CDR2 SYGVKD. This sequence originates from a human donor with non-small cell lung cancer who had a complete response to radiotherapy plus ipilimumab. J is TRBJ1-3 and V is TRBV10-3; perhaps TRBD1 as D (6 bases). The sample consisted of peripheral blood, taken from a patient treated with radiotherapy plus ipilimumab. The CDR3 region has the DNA TGTGCCATCAGTGAGTCGGGACAAAGCTCTGGAAACACCATATATTTT. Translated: CAISESGQSSGNTIYF.